This TCR beta chain originates from a study of blood T cell repertoires in COVID-19. The CDR3 has 13 residues. Germline V lookup: CDR1 SGHRS, CDR2 YFSETQ. V lost 2 bases to trimming and J lost 4 bases, with 8 bases between them. The repertoire was sequenced with immunoSEQ multiplex PCR; TCRdb's copy has only in-frame clones and lacks some. The data show under 85,000 clones, roughly 80% seen once. The chain combines TRBV5-1 with TRBJ2-3; tentatively, D is TRBD1 (6 bases). This TCR came from a human donor in a cohort sampled during active COVID-19. What was sequenced was peripheral blood. CDR3 nucleotides: TGCGCCAGCAGCTTTTCAGGGGCAGATACGCAGTATTTT. Its protein is CASSFSGADTQYF.